This T cell receptor beta chain was captured by sequencing in a study of blood T cell repertoires in COVID-19. As for the study in general: Specimens from acute and convalescent COVID-19 originated in the United States, Italy and Spain.

Participants were aged roughly 18 to 100 years from more than 20 US areas. Participants' own reports of clinical history determined their cohort assignment. Two consecutive negative NP/OP PCR tests, clearance, or resolved symptoms defined Cohort 3 recovery. The repertoire was sequenced with immunoSEQ multiplex PCR; TCRdb's copy has only in-frame clones and lacks some. This table holds 300,000 or so clones, over 75% found once. Germline V lookup: CDR1 SEHNR, CDR2 FQNEAQ (reference sequence). The CDR3 sequence is 18 residues long. The ends lost 5 bases at V and 1 base at J; junction bases unmatched: 10.

Sequenced input: PBMCs or T cells enriched from blood (not recorded which). This chain joins TRBV7-9 and TRBJ2-6; 8 bases agree with TRBD1. The source is a woman aged 25 to 39 who had recovered from COVID-19. The CDR3 here is CASSQPTTGGSGANVLTF. CDR3 nucleotide sequence: TGTGCCAGCAGCCAGCCCACAACAGGGGGGTCTGGGGCCAACGTCCTGACTTTC. Full variable domain (missing parts from reference TRBV7-9 and TRBJ2-6): DTGVSQNPRHKITKRGQNVTFRCDPISEHNRLYWYRQTLGQGPEFLTYFQNEAQLEKSRLLSDRFSAERPKGSFSTLEIQRTEQGDSAMYLCASSQPTTGGSGANVLTFGAGSRLTVL.